These 7 T cell receptor beta chains originate from one sample sequenced in a study of shared clonotypes between healthy human individuals. Repertoires were generated with immunoSEQ multiplex PCR, while TCRdb's copy carries only in-frame clones and drops some. Among 2 million to 2.5 million clones listed, 85% to 95% were seen once. Specimen: naive CD4+ T cells from PBMCs. Subset here: CD45RA+ positively selected. All receptors come from a man younger than 35 in good health. Some clones in this sample may be carry-over from other donors' samples.

V is TRBV5-6 and J is TRBJ2-6, with D possibly being TRBD1 (5 bases). Looked up from germline, CDR1 is SGHDT and CDR2 is YYEEEE. The CDR3 spans 17 residues. V lost 3 bases, J lost 0 bases, and 13 bases lay in between. The CDR3 here is CASSWMTATSGANVLTF. CDR3 in DNA: TGTGCCAGCAGCTGGATGACAGCCACCTCTGGGGCCAACGTCCTGACTTTC.

This sequence joins TRBV6-4 and TRBJ1-1, with D possibly TRBD1 on 6 matching bases. The CDR3 extends over 13 amino acids. From germline, CDR1 is MRHNA and CDR2 SNTAGT. The V end lost 6 bases, the J end lost 0 bases, and 8 bases lay between the germline ends. For the CDR3, the DNA is TGTGCCAGCAGACAGGGCATGAACACTGAAGCTTTCTTT. The encoded protein is CASRQGMNTEAFF.

V is TRBV6-1 and J is TRBJ2-3; the match to TRBD2 covers 11 bases. Per the germline V gene, CDR1 is MNHNS and CDR2 is SASEGT. V shed 7 bases, J shed 3 bases, and the junction held 3 bases outside the gene matches. The CDR3 sequence is 14 residues long. The CDR3 bases are TGTGCCAGCAATCCTAGCGGGAGGACAGATACGCAGTATTTT. Residues: CASNPSGRTDTQYF.

The V call is TRBV27, the J call TRBJ2-3, with 15 bases matching TRBD2. The junction had 4 bases not matched to a gene; V was cut back by 6 bases and J by 3 bases. The CDR3 has 16 residues. Germline V gene data show CDR1 as MNHEY and CDR2 as SMNVEV (reference sequence). The CDR3 DNA reads as TGTGCCAGCAGCGGACTAGCGGGAGGGGGGACAGATACGCAGTATTTT. It codes for CASSGLAGGGTDTQYF.

The rearrangement joins TRBV5-1 to TRBJ2-1, with 8 bases that match TRBD1. Germline CDR1 is SGHRS and CDR2 is YFSETQ. V gave up 3 bases and J gave up 6 bases; unmatched junction bases: 8. The CDR3 length is 15 residues. DNA for the CDR3: TGCGCCAGCAGCTCTCAGGGGGCGCGGGGCAATGAGCAGTTCTTC. It codes for CASSSQGARGNEQFF. Full variable domain (rest looked up from reference TRBV5-1 and TRBJ2-1): KAGVTQTPRYLIKTRGQQVTLSCSPISGHRSVSWYQQTPGQGLQFLFEYFSETQRNKGNFPGRFSGRQFSNSRSEMNVSTLELGDSALYLCASSSQGARGNEQFFGPGTRLTVL.

The V call is TRBV29-1, the J call TRBJ2-1; a weak D match, TRBD2 (6 bases). Between the trimmed V and J ends, which lost 2 bases and 7 bases, there was a span of 12 bases. The CDR3 is made up of 13 amino acids. Germline assignment: CDR1 SQVTM and CDR2 ANQGSEA. The CDR3 nucleotides read TGCAGCGTTGAACCCGGGAGCTGGAATGAGCAGTTCTTC. It encodes CSVEPGSWNEQFF.

The V call is TRBV27, the J call TRBJ2-1, with D unresolved. The CDR3 length is 13 residues. Between the trimmed V and J ends, which lost 3 bases and 11 bases, there was a span of 14 bases. Germline V gives CDR1 MNHEY, CDR2 SMNVEV (reference sequence). The CDR3 DNA sequence: TGTGCCAGCAGTTTCCCCCTTTCCCCCCAGCAGTTCTTC. Translating it yields CASSFPLSPQQFF.